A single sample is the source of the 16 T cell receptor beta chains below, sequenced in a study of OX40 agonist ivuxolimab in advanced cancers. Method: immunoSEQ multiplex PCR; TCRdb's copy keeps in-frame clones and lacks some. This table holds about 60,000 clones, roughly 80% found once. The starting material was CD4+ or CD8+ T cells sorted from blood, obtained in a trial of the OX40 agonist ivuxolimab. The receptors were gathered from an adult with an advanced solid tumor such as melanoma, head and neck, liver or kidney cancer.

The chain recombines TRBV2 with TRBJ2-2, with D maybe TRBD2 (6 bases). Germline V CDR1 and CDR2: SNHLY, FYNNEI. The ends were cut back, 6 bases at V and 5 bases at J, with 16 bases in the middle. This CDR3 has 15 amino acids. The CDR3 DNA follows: TGTGCCAGCAGCCAGAGATCAGGGAGGACCGGGGAGCTGTTTTTT. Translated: CASSQRSGRTGELFF.

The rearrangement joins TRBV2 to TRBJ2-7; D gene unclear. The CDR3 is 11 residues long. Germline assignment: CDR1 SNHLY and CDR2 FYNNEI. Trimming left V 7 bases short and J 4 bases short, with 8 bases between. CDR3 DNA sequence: TGTGCCAGCAACCAAGGGTACGAGCAGTACTTC. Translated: CASNQGYEQYF.

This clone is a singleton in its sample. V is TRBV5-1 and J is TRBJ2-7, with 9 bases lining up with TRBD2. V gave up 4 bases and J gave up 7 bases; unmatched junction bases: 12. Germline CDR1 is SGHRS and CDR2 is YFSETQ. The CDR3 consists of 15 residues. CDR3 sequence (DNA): TGCGCCAGCAGCCCCGTAGCGGGAGAAATGGAGGAGCAGTACTTC. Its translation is CASSPVAGEMEEQYF.

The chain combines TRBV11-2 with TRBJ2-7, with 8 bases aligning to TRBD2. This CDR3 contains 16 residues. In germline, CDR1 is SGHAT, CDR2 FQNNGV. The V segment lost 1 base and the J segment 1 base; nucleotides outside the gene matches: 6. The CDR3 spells CASSLVLGGRSYEQYF. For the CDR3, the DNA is TGTGCCAGCAGCTTAGTGCTCGGCGGGAGGTCCTACGAGCAGTACTTC.

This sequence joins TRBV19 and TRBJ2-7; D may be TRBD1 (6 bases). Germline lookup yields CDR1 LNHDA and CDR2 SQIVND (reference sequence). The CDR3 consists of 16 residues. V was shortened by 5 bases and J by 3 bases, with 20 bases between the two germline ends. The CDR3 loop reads CASSFPVGRGDYEQYF. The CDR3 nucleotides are TGTGCCAGTAGTTTCCCGGTCGGCAGGGGTGACTACGAGCAGTACTTC.

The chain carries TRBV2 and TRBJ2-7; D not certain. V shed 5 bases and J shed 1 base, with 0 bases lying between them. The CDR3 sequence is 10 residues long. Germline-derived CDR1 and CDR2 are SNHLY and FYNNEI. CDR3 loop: CASSSYEQYF. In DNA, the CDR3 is TGTGCCAGCAGTTCCTACGAGCAGTACTTC.

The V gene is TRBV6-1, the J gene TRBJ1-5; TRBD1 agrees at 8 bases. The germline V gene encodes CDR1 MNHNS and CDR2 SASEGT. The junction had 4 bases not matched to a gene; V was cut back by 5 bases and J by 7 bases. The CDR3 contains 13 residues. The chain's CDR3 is CASSSTGDQPQHF. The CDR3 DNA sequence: TGTGCCAGCAGTTCGACAGGGGACCAGCCCCAGCATTTT.

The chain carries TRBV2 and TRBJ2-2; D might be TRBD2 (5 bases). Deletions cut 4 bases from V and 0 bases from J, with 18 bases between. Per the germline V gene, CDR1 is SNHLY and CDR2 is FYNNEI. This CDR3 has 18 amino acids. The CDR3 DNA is TGTGCCAGCAGTGGCCGGTCTGGGCTAGCAGCGAACACCGGGGAGCTGTTTTTT. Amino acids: CASSGRSGLAANTGELFF. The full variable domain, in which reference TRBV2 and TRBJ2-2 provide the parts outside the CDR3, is EPEVTQTPSHQVTQMGQEVILRCVPISNHLYFYWYRQILGQKVEFLVSFYNNEISEKSEIFDDQFSVERPDGSNFTLKIRSTKLEDSAMYFCASSGRSGLAANTGELFFGEGSRLTVL.

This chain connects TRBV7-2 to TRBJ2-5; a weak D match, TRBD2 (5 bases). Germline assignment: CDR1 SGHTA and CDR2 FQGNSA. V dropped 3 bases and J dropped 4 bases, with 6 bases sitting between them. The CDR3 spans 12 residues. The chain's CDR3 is CASSFLAETQYF. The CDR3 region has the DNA TGTGCCAGCAGCTTCCTAGCAGAGACCCAGTACTTC.

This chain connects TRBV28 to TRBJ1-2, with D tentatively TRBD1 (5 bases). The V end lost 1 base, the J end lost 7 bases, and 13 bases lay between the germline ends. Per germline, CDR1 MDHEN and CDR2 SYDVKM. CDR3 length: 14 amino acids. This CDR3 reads CASSLYLRDGGYTF. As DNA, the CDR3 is TGTGCCAGCAGTTTATATCTCAGGGATGGTGGCTACACCTTC.

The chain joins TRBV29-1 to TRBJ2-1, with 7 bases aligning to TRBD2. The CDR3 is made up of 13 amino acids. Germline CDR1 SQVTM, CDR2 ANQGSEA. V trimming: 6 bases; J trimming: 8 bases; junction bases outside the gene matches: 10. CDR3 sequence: CSVRGSADHEQFF. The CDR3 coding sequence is TGCAGCGTACGCGGGAGCGCCGATCATGAGCAGTTCTTC.

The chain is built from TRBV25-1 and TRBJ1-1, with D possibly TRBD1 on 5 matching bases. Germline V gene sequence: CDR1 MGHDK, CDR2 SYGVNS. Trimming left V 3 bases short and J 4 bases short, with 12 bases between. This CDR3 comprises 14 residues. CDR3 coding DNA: TGTGCCAGCAGTGACACAGGTCGGGGCACTGAAGCTTTCTTT. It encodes CASSDTGRGTEAFF.

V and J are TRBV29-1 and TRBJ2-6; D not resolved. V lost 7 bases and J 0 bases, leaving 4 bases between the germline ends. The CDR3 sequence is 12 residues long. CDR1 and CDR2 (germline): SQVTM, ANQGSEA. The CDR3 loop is CSADSGANVLTF. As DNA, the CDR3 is TGCAGCGCTGACTCTGGGGCCAACGTCCTGACTTTC.

The CDR3 nucleotides are TGTGCCAGCCAGGGGGCGGCGAACATTCAGTACTTC. It translates to CASQGAANIQYF. The V and J genes are TRBV28 and TRBJ2-4; 8 nucleotides line up with TRBD1. This CDR3 contains 12 residues. Germline V lookup: CDR1 MDHEN, CDR2 SYDVKM. J gave up 7 bases and V 8 bases, and 4 bases lay outside the gene matches. The complete variable domain, with remaining parts taken from reference TRBV28 and TRBJ2-4, reads DVKVTQSSRYLVKRTGEKVFLECVQDMDHENMFWYRQDPGLGLRLIYFSYDVKMKEKGDIPEGYSVSREKKERFSLILESASTNQTSMYLCASQGAANIQYFGAGTRLSVL.

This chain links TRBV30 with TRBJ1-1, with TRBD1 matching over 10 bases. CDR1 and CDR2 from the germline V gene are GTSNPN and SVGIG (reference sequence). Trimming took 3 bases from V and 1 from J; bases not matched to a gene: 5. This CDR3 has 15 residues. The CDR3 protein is CAWSGRTGGNTEAFF. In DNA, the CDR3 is TGTGCCTGGAGCGGACGGACAGGGGGGAACACTGAAGCTTTCTTT.

In DNA, the CDR3 is TGTGCCTGGCTCCCGACGGGCCACCTTTACGAGCAGTACTTC. Its translation: CAWLPTGHLYEQYF. The chain uses TRBV30 and TRBJ2-7; D gene ambiguous. The CDR3 has 14 amino acids. The V and J ends lost 5 bases and 4 bases respectively, with 18 bases between them. Germline CDR1 GTSNPN, CDR2 SVGIG (reference sequence).